This entry lists 6 T cell receptor beta chains sequenced from one sample in a study of naive and memory T cell subsets. An oligonucleotide containing a UMI was ligated to the 3' end of TCR cDNA. Amplification of ligated cDNA took four PCR rounds with SP2 and nested alpha and beta constant primers. TCRdb redid the calling of the 5' RACE reads with MiXCR, one entry per CDR3 protein. The data show 45,000 to 55,000 distinct CDR3 sequences, about 4.8% seen once. These TCRs come from a female donor in good health.

V is TRBV20-1 and J is TRBJ2-7; TRBD1 might be the D (6 bases). The V end was cut by 3 bases, the J end by 4 bases, with 16 bases between. The length of the CDR3 is 14 residues. The germline CDR1 and CDR2 sequences are DFQATT and SNEGSKA (reference sequence). The CDR3 region is CSARTRQVLYEQYF. For the CDR3, the DNA is TGCAGTGCTAGGACACGACAGGTCTTATACGAGCAGTACTTC.

This clonotype showed up many times. V is TRBV27 and J is TRBJ2-7; 7 positions agree with TRBD2. The CDR3 is 14 residues long. Germline trimming cut 8 bases from V and 0 bases from J; bases unmatched to any gene: 7. Germline V gives CDR1 MNHEY, CDR2 SMNVEV (reference sequence). CDR3 loop: CASALAEPSYEQYF. For the CDR3, the DNA is TGTGCCAGCGCGCTAGCGGAGCCCTCCTACGAGCAGTACTTC.

In the case of this clonotype: The junction departs from germline at one end; a sequencing error may be responsible. The chain has TRBV12-3 or TRBV12-4 and TRBJ2-3; D unresolved. The CDR3 sequence is 12 residues long. This CDR3 reads CVSSPTADTQYF. The CDR3 DNA reads TGTGTCAGCAGTCCGACCGCAGATACGCAGTATTTT.

This clonotype came up many times. This sequence joins TRBV24-1 and TRBJ2-3; 8 nucleotides agree with TRBD2. The CDR3 contains 16 residues. Germline lookup yields CDR1 KGHDR and CDR2 SFDVKD. V lost 4 bases, J lost 1 base, and 6 bases stayed unmatched. CDR3 DNA sequence: TGTGCCACCAGTGACCCTAGCGGGTGGGGCACAGATACGCAGTATTTT. It specifies CATSDPSGWGTDTQYF.

This clonotype was counted between two and nine times. The CDR3 DNA follows: TGTGCCAGTAGTATAGTATGGCCGGCCTACGAGCAGTACTTC. Encoded protein: CASSIVWPAYEQYF. V gene TRBV19 combines with J gene TRBJ2-7; D gene unclear. The V gene's germline CDR1 is LNHDA and CDR2 SQIVND (reference sequence). The germline V and J ends were trimmed by 1 base and 2 bases, with 9 bases remaining between them. The CDR3 extends over 14 amino acids.

This clonotype was recorded many times. The chain links TRBV9 to TRBJ2-3; D is unresolved. This CDR3 comprises 12 residues. V dropped 3 bases and J dropped 2 bases, with 4 bases sitting between them. Germline CDR1 is SGDLS and CDR2 is YYNGEE. For the CDR3, the DNA is TGTGCCAGCAGCGCGAACACAGATACGCAGTATTTT. It specifies CASSANTDTQYF. Full variable domain (missing parts from reference TRBV9 and TRBJ2-3): DSGVTQTPKHLITATGQRVTLRCSPRSGDLSVYWYQQSLDQGLQFLIQYYNGEERAKGNILERFSAQQFPDLHSELNLSSLELGDSALYFCASSANTDTQYFGPGTRLTVL.